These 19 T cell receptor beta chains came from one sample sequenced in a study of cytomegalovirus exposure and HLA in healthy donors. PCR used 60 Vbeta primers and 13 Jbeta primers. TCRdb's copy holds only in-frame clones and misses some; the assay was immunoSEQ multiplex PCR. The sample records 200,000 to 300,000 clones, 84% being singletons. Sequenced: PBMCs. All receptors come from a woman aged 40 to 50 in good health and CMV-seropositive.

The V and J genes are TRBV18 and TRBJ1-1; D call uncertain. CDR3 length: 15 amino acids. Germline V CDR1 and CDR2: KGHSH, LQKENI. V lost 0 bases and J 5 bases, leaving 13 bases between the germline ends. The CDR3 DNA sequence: TGTGCCAGCTCACCACCATCGCTGGGAGGAACTGAAGCTTTCTTT. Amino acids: CASSPPSLGGTEAFF.

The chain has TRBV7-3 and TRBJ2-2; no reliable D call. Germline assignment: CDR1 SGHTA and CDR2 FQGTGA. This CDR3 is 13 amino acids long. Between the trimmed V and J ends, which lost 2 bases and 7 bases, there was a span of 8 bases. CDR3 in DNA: TGTGCCAGCAGCTTAGCATTCGGCGGGGAGCTGTTTTTT. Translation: CASSLAFGGELFF.

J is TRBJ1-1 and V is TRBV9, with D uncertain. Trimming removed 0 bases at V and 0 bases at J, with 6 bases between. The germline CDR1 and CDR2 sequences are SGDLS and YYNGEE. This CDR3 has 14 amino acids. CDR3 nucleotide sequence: TGTGCCAGCAGCGTAGAGACAATGAACACTGAAGCTTTCTTT. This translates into CASSVETMNTEAFF.

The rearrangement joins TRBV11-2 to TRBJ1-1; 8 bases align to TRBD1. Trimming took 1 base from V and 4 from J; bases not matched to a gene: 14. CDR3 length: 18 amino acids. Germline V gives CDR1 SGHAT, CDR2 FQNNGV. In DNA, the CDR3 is TGTGCCAGCAGCTTAGCCCCCAAGGGACAGGCGGGAATCACTGAAGCTTTCTTT. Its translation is CASSLAPKGQAGITEAFF.

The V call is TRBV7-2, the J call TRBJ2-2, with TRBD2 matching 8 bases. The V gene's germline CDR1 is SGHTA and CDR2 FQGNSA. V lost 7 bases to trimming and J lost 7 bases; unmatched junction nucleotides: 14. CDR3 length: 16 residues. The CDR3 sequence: CASTVSSGSQHGELFF. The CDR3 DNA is TGTGCCAGCACCGTCAGCAGCGGGAGTCAGCACGGGGAGCTGTTTTTT.

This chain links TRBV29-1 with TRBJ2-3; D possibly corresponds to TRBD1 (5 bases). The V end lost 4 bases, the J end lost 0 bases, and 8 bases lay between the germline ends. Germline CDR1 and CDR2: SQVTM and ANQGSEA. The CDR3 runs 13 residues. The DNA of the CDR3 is TGCAGCGTTGGCCCAGGGAGCACAGATACGCAGTATTTT. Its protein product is CSVGPGSTDTQYF.

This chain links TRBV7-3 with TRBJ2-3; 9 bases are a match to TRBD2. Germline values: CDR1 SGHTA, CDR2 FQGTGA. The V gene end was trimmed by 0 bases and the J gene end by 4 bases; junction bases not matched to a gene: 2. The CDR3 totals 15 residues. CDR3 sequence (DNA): TGTGCCAGCAGCTTAACGGGACTAGCCCCAGATACGCAGTATTTT. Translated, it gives CASSLTGLAPDTQYF.

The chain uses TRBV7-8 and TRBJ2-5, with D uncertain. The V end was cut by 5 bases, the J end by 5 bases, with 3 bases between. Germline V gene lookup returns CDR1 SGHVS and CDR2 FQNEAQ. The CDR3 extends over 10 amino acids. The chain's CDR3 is CASSQETQYF. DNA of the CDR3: TGTGCCAGCAGCCAGGAGACCCAGTACTTC.

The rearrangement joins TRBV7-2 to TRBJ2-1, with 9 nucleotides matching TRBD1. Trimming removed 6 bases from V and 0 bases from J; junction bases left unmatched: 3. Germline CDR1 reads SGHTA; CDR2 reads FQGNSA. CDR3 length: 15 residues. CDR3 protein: CASRSGQGSYNEQFF. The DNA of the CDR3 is TGTGCCAGCAGATCGGGACAGGGCTCCTACAATGAGCAGTTCTTC.

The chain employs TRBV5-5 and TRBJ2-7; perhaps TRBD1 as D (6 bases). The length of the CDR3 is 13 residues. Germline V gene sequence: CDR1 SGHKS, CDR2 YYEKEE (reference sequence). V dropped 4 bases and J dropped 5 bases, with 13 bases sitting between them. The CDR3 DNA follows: TGTGCCAGCAGCGACCGGGACAAGAACGAGCAGTACTTC. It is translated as CASSDRDKNEQYF.

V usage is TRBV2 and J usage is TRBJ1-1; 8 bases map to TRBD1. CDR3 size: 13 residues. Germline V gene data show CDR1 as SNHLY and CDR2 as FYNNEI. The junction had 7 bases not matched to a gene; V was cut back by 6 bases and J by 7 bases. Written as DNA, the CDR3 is TGTGCCAGCAGGAACCAGGGGGCGGTTGAAGCTTTCTTT. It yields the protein CASRNQGAVEAFF.

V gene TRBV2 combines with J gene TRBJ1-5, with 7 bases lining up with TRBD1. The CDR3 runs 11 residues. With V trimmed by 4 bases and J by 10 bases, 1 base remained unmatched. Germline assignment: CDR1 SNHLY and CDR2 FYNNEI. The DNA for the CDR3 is TGTGCCAGCAGTGGGGACAGCCCCCAGCATTTT. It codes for CASSGDSPQHF.

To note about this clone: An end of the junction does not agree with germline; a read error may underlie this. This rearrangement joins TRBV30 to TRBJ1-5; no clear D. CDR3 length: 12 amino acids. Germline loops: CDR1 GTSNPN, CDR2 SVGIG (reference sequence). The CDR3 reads CAWSVGGQSQHF. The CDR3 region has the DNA TGTGCCTGGAGTGTAGGCGGTCAGTCCCAGCATTTT.

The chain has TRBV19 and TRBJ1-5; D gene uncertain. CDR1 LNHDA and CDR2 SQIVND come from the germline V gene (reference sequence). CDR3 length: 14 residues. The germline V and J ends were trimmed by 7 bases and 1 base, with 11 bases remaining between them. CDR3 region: CASTKTWSNQPQHF. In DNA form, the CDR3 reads TGTGCCAGTACCAAGACATGGAGCAATCAGCCCCAGCATTTT.

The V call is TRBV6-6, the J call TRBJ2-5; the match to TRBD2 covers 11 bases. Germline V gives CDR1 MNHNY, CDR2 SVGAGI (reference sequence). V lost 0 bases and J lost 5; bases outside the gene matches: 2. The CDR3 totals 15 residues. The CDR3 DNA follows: TGTGCCAGCAGTTACTCACTAGCGGGAGTGGAGACCCAGTACTTC. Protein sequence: CASSYSLAGVETQYF.

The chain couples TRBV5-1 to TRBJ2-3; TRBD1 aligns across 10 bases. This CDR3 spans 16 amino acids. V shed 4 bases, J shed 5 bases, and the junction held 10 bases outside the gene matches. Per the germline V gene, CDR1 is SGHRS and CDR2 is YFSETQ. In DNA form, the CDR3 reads TGCGCCAGCAGCCATGGGGGGACAGGGGTTTTAGATACGCAGTATTTT. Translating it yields CASSHGGTGVLDTQYF.

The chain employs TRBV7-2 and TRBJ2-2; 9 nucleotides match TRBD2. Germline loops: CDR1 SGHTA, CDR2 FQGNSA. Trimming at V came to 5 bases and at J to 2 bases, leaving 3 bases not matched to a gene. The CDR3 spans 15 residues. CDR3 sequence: CASSKTSGNTGELFF. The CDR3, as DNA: TGTGCCAGCAGCAAGACTAGCGGCAACACCGGGGAGCTGTTTTTT.

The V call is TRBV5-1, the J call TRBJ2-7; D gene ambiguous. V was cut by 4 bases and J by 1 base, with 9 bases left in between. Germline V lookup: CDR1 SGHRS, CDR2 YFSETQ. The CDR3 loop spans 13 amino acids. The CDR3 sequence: CASSPAASYEQYF. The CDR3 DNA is TGCGCCAGCAGCCCGGCGGCGTCCTACGAGCAGTACTTC.

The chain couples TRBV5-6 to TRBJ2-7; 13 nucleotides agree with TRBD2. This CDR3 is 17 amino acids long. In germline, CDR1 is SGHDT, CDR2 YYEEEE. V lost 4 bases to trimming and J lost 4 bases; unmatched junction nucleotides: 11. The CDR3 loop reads CASSSIPGLAGQYEQYF. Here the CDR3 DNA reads TGTGCCAGCAGCAGCATACCGGGACTAGCGGGACAATACGAGCAGTACTTC.